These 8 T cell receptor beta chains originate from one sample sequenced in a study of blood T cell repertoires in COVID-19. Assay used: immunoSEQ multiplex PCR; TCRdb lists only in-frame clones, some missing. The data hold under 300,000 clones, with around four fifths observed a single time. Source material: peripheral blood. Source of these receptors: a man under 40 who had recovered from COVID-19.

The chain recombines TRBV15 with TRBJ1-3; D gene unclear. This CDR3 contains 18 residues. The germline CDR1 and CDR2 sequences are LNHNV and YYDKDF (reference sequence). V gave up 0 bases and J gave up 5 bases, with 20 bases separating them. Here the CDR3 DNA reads TGTGCCACCAGCAGAGAACACCGGGGAATTGGAGATAGAAACACCATATATTTT. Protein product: CATSREHRGIGDRNTIYF.

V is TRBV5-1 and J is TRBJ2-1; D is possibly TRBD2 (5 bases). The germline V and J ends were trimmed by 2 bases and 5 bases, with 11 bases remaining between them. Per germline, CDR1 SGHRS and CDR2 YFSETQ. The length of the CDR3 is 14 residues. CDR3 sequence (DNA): TGCGCCAGCAGCTTAACTAGGGCGGACAATGAGCAGTTCTTC. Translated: CASSLTRADNEQFF. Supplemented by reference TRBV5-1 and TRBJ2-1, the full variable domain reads KAGVTQTPRYLIKTRGQQVTLSCSPISGHRSVSWYQQTPGQGLQFLFEYFSETQRNKGNFPGRFSGRQFSNSRSEMNVSTLELGDSALYLCASSLTRADNEQFFGPGTRLTVL.

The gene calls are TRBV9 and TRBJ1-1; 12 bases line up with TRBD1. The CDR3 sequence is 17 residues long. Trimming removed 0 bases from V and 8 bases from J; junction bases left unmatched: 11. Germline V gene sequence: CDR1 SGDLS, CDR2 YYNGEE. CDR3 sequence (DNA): TGTGCCAGCAGCGTAGCTACGGGGGACAGGGGGCAAGCCGAAGCTTTCTTT. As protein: CASSVATGDRGQAEAFF.

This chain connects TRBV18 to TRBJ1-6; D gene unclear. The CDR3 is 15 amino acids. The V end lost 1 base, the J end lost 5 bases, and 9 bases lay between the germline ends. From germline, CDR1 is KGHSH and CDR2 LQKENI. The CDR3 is CASSPRAADNSPLHF. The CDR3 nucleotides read TGTGCCAGCTCACCACGCGCAGCGGATAATTCACCCCTCCACTTT.

CDR3 sequence: CASSVGGTGSTDTQYF. As DNA, the CDR3 is TGCGCCAGCAGCGTAGGCGGGACAGGGAGCACAGATACGCAGTATTTT. V gene TRBV5-1 combines with J gene TRBJ2-3, with 9 nucleotides matching TRBD1. The CDR3 length is 16 residues. Germline V gene data show CDR1 as SGHRS and CDR2 as YFSETQ. The V segment lost 4 bases and the J segment 0 bases; nucleotides outside the gene matches: 6.

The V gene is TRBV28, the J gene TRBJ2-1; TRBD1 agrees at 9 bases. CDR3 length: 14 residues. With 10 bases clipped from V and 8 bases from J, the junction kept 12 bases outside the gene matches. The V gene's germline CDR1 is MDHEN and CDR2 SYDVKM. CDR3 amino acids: CATWTGQGTDEQFF. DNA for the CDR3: TGTGCCACTTGGACGGGACAGGGTACGGATGAGCAGTTCTTC.

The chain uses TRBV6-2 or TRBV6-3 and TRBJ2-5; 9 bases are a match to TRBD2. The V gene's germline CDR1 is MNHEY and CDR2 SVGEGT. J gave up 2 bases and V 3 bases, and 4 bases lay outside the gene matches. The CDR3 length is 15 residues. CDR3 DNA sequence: TGTGCCAGCAGTTATTTAGGACTAGCGCAAGAGACCCAGTACTTC. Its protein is CASSYLGLAQETQYF.

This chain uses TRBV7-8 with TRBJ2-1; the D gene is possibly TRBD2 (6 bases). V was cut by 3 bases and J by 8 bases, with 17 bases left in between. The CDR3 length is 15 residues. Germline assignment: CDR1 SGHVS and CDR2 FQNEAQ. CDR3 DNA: TGTGCCAGCAGCTTCGCACGGGGGAGGAACTATGAGCAGTTCTTC. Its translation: CASSFARGRNYEQFF.